Listed below are T cell receptor beta chains from one sample, sequenced in a study of CD8+ T cells in alopecia areata. Repertoires were generated with immunoSEQ multiplex PCR, while TCRdb's copy carries only in-frame clones and drops some. The sample has approximately 170,000 clones, approximately 57% seen once. The input for sequencing was CD4+ T cells sorted from blood, taken at week 24, from a patient treated with tofacitinib. The receptors shown here come from a human donor with alopecia areata. Each CDR3 is given with its conserved first and last residue. D genes are given only for firm matches. The size field is filled for only some rows; it gives once, few, many or a size class.

TRBJ1-2,TRBD1,TRBV27,NA,TGTGCCAGCAGTCTAAGTCCGGGACAGGCATCTGGCTACACCTTC,CASSLSPGQASGYTF
TRBJ2-7,NA,TRBV4-2,NA,TGTGCCAGCAGCCAAGACGACTCCTACGAGCAGTACTTC,CASSQDDSYEQYF
TRBJ1-1,NA,TRBV6-5,NA,TGTGCCAGCAGTTACTCAGGGGTAAGCACTGAAGCTTTCTTT,CASSYSGVSTEAFF
TRBJ2-3,NA,TRBV5-6,NA,TGTGCCAGCAGCTTGGGGAGCACAGATACGCAGTATTTT,CASSLGSTDTQYF
TRBJ2-5,TRBD1,TRBV29-1,NA,TGCAGCGCTGGACAGGGCCAAGAGACCCAGTACTTC,CSAGQGQETQYF
TRBJ2-3,NA,TRBV7-9,NA,TGTGCCAGCAGTTACGGCCGGGGGGCCACAGATACGCAGTATTTT,CASSYGRGATDTQYF
TRBJ2-1,TRBD2,TRBV7-2,few,TGTGCCAGCAGTCAGGAGCGGGGACTATTAAATGAGCAGTTCTTC,CASSQERGLLNEQFF
TRBJ2-5,NA,TRBV6-1,NA,TGTGCCAGCAGTGAAAGGAGGAACCTCCAAGAGACCCAGTACTTC,CASSERRNLQETQYF
TRBJ2-5,NA,TRBV29-1,NA,TGCAGCGCTGGGTTTACAGAAAAAGAGACCCAGTACTTC,CSAGFTEKETQYF
TRBJ2-5,TRBD2,TRBV6-5,few,TGTGCCAGCAGCTCCGGGGGGAGGGCGGTGGTCCAGTACTTC,CASSSGGRAVVQYF
TRBJ1-2,NA,TRBV4-2,NA,TGTGCCAGCAGCCAAGATCTAGAGCTTAAAGGTAGATCTGTCTCAGGCGGTCATGGCTACACCTTC,CASSQDLELKGRSVSGGHGYTF
TRBJ2-1,NA,TRBV27,NA,TGTGCCAGCAGTCAGGGTCTCACCTACAATGAGCAGTTCTTC,CASSQGLTYNEQFF
TRBJ2-7,NA,TRBV4-2,NA,TGTGCCAGCAGCCAACCCACCTCCTACGAGCAGTACTTC,CASSQPTSYEQYF
TRBJ1-2,NA,TRBV6-5,NA,TGTGCCAGCAGTTACTCGGGCGGTTCCTGGGGCTACACCTTC,CASSYSGGSWGYTF
TRBJ2-7,NA,TRBV5-1,NA,TGCGCCAGCAGCTTGGAGGGGGGCTGGTACGAGCAGTACTTC,CASSLEGGWYEQYF
TRBJ2-7,NA,TRBV30,NA,TGTGCCTGGAGTCGGACTGAGCAGTACTTC,CAWSRTEQYF
TRBJ1-5,NA,TRBV5-4,NA,TGTGCCAGCAGCTTGGATACAGATCATCAGCCCCAGCATTTT,CASSLDTDHQPQHF
TRBJ1-1,NA,TRBV2,NA,TGTGCCAGCAGGGCGTTTCCGAACACTGAAGCTTTCTTT,CASRAFPNTEAFF
TRBJ1-2,NA,TRBV6-1,NA,TGTGCCAGCAGTGCCCGGGTTGGCTACACCTTC,CASSARVGYTF
TRBJ1-2,TRBD1,TRBV2,NA,TGTGCCAGCAGCCCAGGACAGGGGACGGGCTATGGCTACACCTTC,CASSPGQGTGYGYTF
TRBJ2-7,TRBD1,TRBV19,few,TGTGCCAGTAGTAAGGGGGCGGCCTACGAGCAGTACTTC,CASSKGAAYEQYF
TRBJ1-1,NA,TRBV29-1,NA,TGCAGCGTTGGGCCAGGGTATCGCACTGAAGCTTTCTTT,CSVGPGYRTEAFF
TRBJ1-2,NA,TRBV18,NA,TGTGCCAGCTCACCAGGACTGACTCAGGGCTACACCTTC,CASSPGLTQGYTF
TRBJ2-1,TRBD2,TRBV5-6,NA,TGTGCCAGCAGCTGGGGCGGCGGGGGGCAGTTCTTC,CASSWGGGGQFF
TRBJ2-1,TRBD1,TRBV6-5,NA,TGTGCCAGCAGCCAGGACAGGGGGGCCTACAATGAGCAGTTCTTC,CASSQDRGAYNEQFF
TRBJ1-5,TRBD1,TRBV19,NA,TGTGCCAGTCGTCCCGGGACAGGGGATAATCAGCCCCAGCATTTT,CASRPGTGDNQPQHF
TRBJ2-5,NA,TRBV27,NA,TGTGCCAGCAGACCCCGCCGTGGGCTACAAGAGACCCAGTACTTC,CASRPRRGLQETQYF
TRBJ1-6,TRBD1,TRBV19,NA,TGTGCCAGTAGGCGCGCCGGGACAGCGAATTCACCCCTCCACTTT,CASRRAGTANSPLHF
TRBJ2-1,TRBD1,TRBV5-1,few,TGCGCCAGCAGCATGGGACAGGGCCTGGCCTACAATGAGCAGTTCTTC,CASSMGQGLAYNEQFF
TRBJ2-3,NA,TRBV30,NA,TGTGCCTGGAGTCCAGTGGGACTCAGCACAGATACGCAGTATTTT,CAWSPVGLSTDTQYF
TRBJ1-6,NA,TRBV4-2,once,TGTGCCAGCAGCCAAGTTACAGGACCTAATTCACCCCTCCACTTT,CASSQVTGPNSPLHF
TRBJ2-3,TRBD2,TRBV4-3,NA,TGCGCCAGCAGCCAAGAAGGGTCTCTAGCGGGACTAGCGGGGGATACGCAGTATTTT,CASSQEGSLAGLAGDTQYF
TRBJ1-4,TRBD1,TRBV5-1,once,TGCGCCAGCAGTAGGGACAGGGGGGCTAATGAAAAACTGTTTTTT,CASSRDRGANEKLFF
TRBJ2-2,TRBD1,TRBV13,NA,TGTGCCAGCAGCGTAAGACAGGGGGCCGTCGGGGAGCTGTTTTTT,CASSVRQGAVGELFF
TRBJ1-1,NA,TRBV30,NA,TGTGCCTGGAGTTATGCGGGGGCGCGAACTGAAGCTTTCTTT,CAWSYAGARTEAFF
TRBJ2-5,NA,TRBV6-5,NA,TGTGCCAGCAGTACCGGGGCACAAGGAGAGACCCAGTACTTC,CASSTGAQGETQYF
TRBJ2-7,NA,TRBV29-1,once,TGCAGCGCAGTGGTTGGGTCCTACGAGCAGTACTTC,CSAVVGSYEQYF
TRBJ1-6,NA,TRBV9,NA,TGTGCCAGCAGCGTAGCTCAGGGCACGGGCTCACCCCTCCACTTT,CASSVAQGTGSPLHF
TRBJ2-1,NA,TRBV7-6,NA,TGTGCCAGCAGCTTAGTTCGAGGCCACAATGAGCAGTTCTTC,CASSLVRGHNEQFF
TRBJ2-3,NA,TRBV7-9,few,TGTGCCAGCAGCCCCTCGGGAACAGATACGCAGTATTTT,CASSPSGTDTQYF
TRBJ2-2,NA,TRBV11-1,few,TGTGCCAGCCAGAAGGGGTCCGGGGAGCTGTTTTTT,CASQKGSGELFF
TRBJ2-5,NA,TRBV7-6,few,TGTGCCAGCAGCTTAGCGTGGAAGGGGGAGACCCAGTACTTC,CASSLAWKGETQYF
TRBJ1-1,TRBD1,TRBV6-6,NA,TGTGCCAGCAGTCAGGGGGGGGCCACTGAAGCTTTCTTT,CASSQGGATEAFF
TRBJ2-3,NA,TRBV2,NA,TGTGCCAGCAGTCGGGACTTAAACACAGATACGCAGTATTTT,CASSRDLNTDTQYF
TRBJ2-5,NA,TRBV6-5,NA,TGTGCCAGTCTATTCGGGGAGACCCAGTACTTC,CASLFGETQYF
TRBJ1-1,NA,TRBV2,once,TGTGCCAGCAGGGCAGAGCACTACACTGAAGCTTTCTTT,CASRAEHYTEAFF
TRBJ1-2,TRBD1,TRBV5-1,NA,TGCGCCAGCGGGACAGGGGGCTATGGCTACACCTTC,CASGTGGYGYTF
TRBJ2-5,TRBD2,TRBV4-1,NA,TGCGCCAGCAGCCTCACTTCACCTAGCGGGGAAGAGACCCAGTACTTC,CASSLTSPSGEETQYF
TRBJ1-6,NA,TRBV27,NA,TGTGCCAGCAGTTTACTCAGGGAGTCCTCACCCCTCCACTTT,CASSLLRESSPLHF
TRBJ1-1,TRBD1,TRBV12-5,few,TGTGCTAGTGGTCCTAAACCGGGACAGGGTACGTTGCGCACTGAAGCTTTCTTT,CASGPKPGQGTLRTEAFF
TRBJ1-2,TRBD1,TRBV7-2,NA,TGTGCCAGCAGCTTTTCGAGACAGGGTCTCTATGGCTACACCTTC,CASSFSRQGLYGYTF
TRBJ2-7,NA,TRBV29-1,few,TGCAGCGTTGAAGCCATAAGAGGCTCCTACGAGCAGTACTTC,CSVEAIRGSYEQYF
TRBJ2-4,NA,TRBV5-6,NA,TGTGCCAGCAGCTTGTCAGGCGCTAAGCGTGTGTACTTC,CASSLSGAKRVYF
TRBJ2-2,NA,TRBV18,NA,TGTGCCAGCTCACCGACGTCCGGGGAGCTGTTTTTT,CASSPTSGELFF
TRBJ1-5,NA,TRBV19,NA,TGTGCCCCTTTGGTAGGGGCCCTAAATCAGCCCCAGCATTTT,CAPLVGALNQPQHF
TRBJ2-3,TRBD1,TRBV2,NA,TGTGCCAGGCTCCGGGACAGGGGAGCCCCGGCGGGCACAGATACGCAGTATTTT,CARLRDRGAPAGTDTQYF